Listed here are 13 T cell receptor beta chains from one sample, sequenced in a study of T cells in Graves' hyperthyroidism and ophthalmopathy. Researchers took RNA transcripts and amplified the TCR beta CDR3 regions from them. TCR CDR3 regions were first amplified by RT-PCR with HTBI primers. One entry per CDR3 protein, called by TCRdb with MiXCR from the multiplex PCR reads. The data show approximately 600,000 distinct CDR3 sequences, less than 25% seen once. Sequenced: blood. Receptors originate from a man aged 30 to 39 with Graves' ophthalmopathy.

The chain combines TRBV28 with TRBJ1-2, with D unresolved. Germline CDR1 and CDR2: MDHEN and SYDVKM. The V gene lost 2 bases and the J gene lost 4 bases, with 14 bases spanning the gap. The CDR3 has 15 residues. DNA for the CDR3: TGTGCCAGCAGTTTACCAGGAGCGACTAGCTATGGCTACACCTTC. It yields the protein CASSLPGATSYGYTF.

This clonotype has a count of ten or more. V usage is TRBV27 and J usage is TRBJ2-1; 11 bases agree with TRBD2. Germline CDR1 and CDR2: MNHEY and SMNVEV (reference sequence). The CDR3 runs to 17 residues. Germline trimming cut 6 bases from V and 0 bases from J; bases unmatched to any gene: 7. CDR3 protein: CASRGTSGYSSYNEQFF. In DNA, the CDR3 is TGTGCCAGCAGGGGGACTAGCGGTTACAGCTCCTACAATGAGCAGTTCTTC.

The gene calls are TRBV28 and TRBJ2-2; 10 nucleotides line up with TRBD2. CDR3 length: 16 amino acids. V was pared by 6 bases and J by 2 bases, with 6 bases of the junction left unmatched. Germline assignment: CDR1 MDHEN and CDR2 SYDVKM. CDR3 sequence reads: CASRVAGGLNTGELFF. CDR3 coding DNA: TGTGCCAGCAGGGTAGCGGGAGGTCTAAACACCGGGGAGCTGTTTTTT.

The J gene is TRBJ2-2, the V gene TRBV30; D not certain. CDR3 size: 10 residues. Deletions cut 5 bases from V and 5 bases from J, with 3 bases between. The germline CDR1 and CDR2 sequences are GTSNPN and SVGIG (reference sequence). In nucleotides, the CDR3 is TGTGCCTGGGGGACCGGGGAGCTGTTTTTT. Encoded protein: CAWGTGELFF. Supplemented by reference TRBV30 and TRBJ2-2, the full variable domain reads SQTIHQWPATLVQPVGSPLSLECTVEGTSNPNLYWYRQAAGRGLQLLFYSVGIGQISSEVPQNLSASRPQDRQFILSSKKLLLSDSGFYLCAWGTGELFFGEGSRLTVL.

This clonotype came up many times. The chain recombines TRBV5-1 with TRBJ2-7; TRBD2 matches at 12 bases. This CDR3 comprises 17 residues. Trimming cost V 4 bases and J 0 bases; bases outside gene matches: 8. Germline V gene data show CDR1 as SGHRS and CDR2 as YFSETQ. CDR3 sequence: CASSPDRTSGTSYEQYF. The DNA of the CDR3 is TGCGCCAGCAGCCCGGACCGGACTAGCGGGACCTCCTACGAGCAGTACTTC.

CDR3 protein: CASSVGLAGGPYTQYF. The DNA of the CDR3 is TGTGCCAGCAGCGTAGGACTAGCGGGAGGGCCGTATACGCAGTATTTT. The genes are TRBV9 and TRBJ2-3; 14 bases align to TRBD2. Germline values: CDR1 SGDLS, CDR2 YYNGEE. The CDR3 is made up of 16 amino acids. V trimming: 0 bases; J trimming: 7 bases; junction bases outside the gene matches: 4.

The chain links TRBV6-1 to TRBJ2-1; D unclear. The V and J ends lost 3 bases and 9 bases respectively, with 9 bases between them. The CDR3 runs 12 residues. Per germline, CDR1 MNHNS and CDR2 SASEGT. The CDR3 coding sequence is TGTGCCAGCAGTGATTTGCGGTTTGAGCAGTTCTTC. It codes for CASSDLRFEQFF.

The chain has TRBV6-1 and TRBJ2-1; 12 nucleotides match TRBD2. This CDR3 comprises 15 residues. V lost 4 bases to trimming and J lost 5 bases; unmatched junction nucleotides: 3. CDR1 is MNHNS and CDR2 is SASEGT in the germline V gene. The CDR3 region has the DNA TGTGCCAGCAGTGGACTAGCGGGAGTAAACAATGAGCAGTTCTTC. Amino acid sequence: CASSGLAGVNNEQFF.

This sequence joins TRBV5-1 and TRBJ2-4; 10 nucleotides match TRBD2. The CDR3 is 17 amino acids. The germline gives CDR1 SGHRS, CDR2 YFSETQ. Trimming cost V 3 bases and J 0 bases; bases outside gene matches: 6. DNA of the CDR3: TGCGCCAGCAGCTCCGGACGGACTAGCGGAGCCAAAAACATTCAGTACTTC. It translates to CASSSGRTSGAKNIQYF.

V usage is TRBV5-6 and J usage is TRBJ1-5; D unresolved. This CDR3 spans 15 amino acids. Germline assignment: CDR1 SGHDT and CDR2 YYEEEE. Trimming cost V 4 bases and J 2 bases, with 13 bases left between them. CDR3 residues: CASSLRTARNQPQHF. CDR3 nucleotide sequence: TGTGCCAGCAGCCTTCGGACCGCGCGCAATCAGCCCCAGCATTTT.

This clonotype was counted a few times. V and J are TRBV7-2 and TRBJ1-6; D may be TRBD1 (6 bases). Germline V CDR1 and CDR2: SGHTA, FQGNSA. The CDR3 extends over 14 amino acids. The V end was cut by 5 bases, the J end by 2 bases, with 7 bases between. The CDR3 region is CASSQGPYNSPLHF. CDR3 nucleotide sequence: TGTGCCAGCAGCCAGGGGCCCTATAATTCACCCCTCCACTTT.

The chain's CDR3 is CSARDSGRPSTDTQYF. The CDR3 DNA is TGCAGTGCTAGAGACTCGGGAAGGCCTAGCACAGATACGCAGTATTTT. The V call is TRBV20-1, the J call TRBJ2-3, with TRBD2 as a possible D gene (5 bases). V was clipped by 0 bases and J by 0 bases, with 13 bases between them. CDR1 and CDR2 from the germline V gene are DFQATT and SNEGSKA (reference sequence). The CDR3 consists of 16 residues.

V is TRBV28 and J is TRBJ2-3, with D possibly matching TRBD2 (6 bases). Germline V gene sequence: CDR1 MDHEN, CDR2 SYDVKM. This CDR3 is built from 13 residues. Trimming shortened V by 8 bases and J by 9 bases, and 18 bases separated the two germline ends. CDR3 DNA sequence: TGTGCCAGCGCAACCGGGACTCTCAAGACGCAGTATTTT. Its translation is CASATGTLKTQYF.